The next 10 T cell receptor beta chains were all read from a single sample in a study of read filtering for tumor transcriptome and immune sequencing. Molecular barcoded adaptors covering alpha/delta and beta/gamma chains were used on approximately 400 ng RNA. A single record per CDR3 protein comes from TCRdb applying MiXCR to the reads. The sample has 50,000 or so distinct CDR3 sequences; approximately 18% are singletons. The sequenced material came from a population of CD138-negative cells sorted from bone marrow. The receptors stem from a donor aged 40 or older with multiple myeloma.

This clonotype was recorded at least ten times. J is TRBJ2-7 and V is TRBV5-1, with no clear D. The germline V gene encodes CDR1 SGHRS and CDR2 YFSETQ. This CDR3 spans 12 amino acids. V was clipped by 4 bases and J by 7 bases, with 12 bases between them. The CDR3 is CASSPILGEQYF. The CDR3 DNA follows: TGCGCCAGCAGCCCCATCCTCGGAGAGCAGTACTTC.

This clonotype was recorded at least ten times. The rearrangement uses TRBV5-5 and TRBJ2-3, with a weak D call TRBD1 (6 bases). V gave up 0 bases and J gave up 0 bases, with 8 bases separating them. The length of the CDR3 is 15 residues. Germline V gene data show CDR1 as SGHKS and CDR2 as YYEKEE (reference sequence). The CDR3 reads CASSLDRASTDTQYF. The CDR3 region has the DNA TGTGCCAGCAGCTTGGACAGGGCAAGCACAGATACGCAGTATTTT.

This clonotype was counted at least ten times. The V and J genes are TRBV5-1 and TRBJ1-1; 7 bases line up with TRBD1. This CDR3 has 13 residues. Germline CDR1 and CDR2: SGHRS and YFSETQ. V lost 7 bases to trimming and J lost 1 base; unmatched junction nucleotides: 4. For the CDR3, the DNA is TGCGCCAGCTCGGGACAGCCGAACACTGAAGCTTTCTTT. It is translated as CASSGQPNTEAFF.

In this sample, this clonotype turned up many times. The chain uses TRBV20-1 and TRBJ2-1; D gene uncertain. CDR1 and CDR2 (germline): DFQATT, SNEGSKA (reference sequence). V lost 2 bases to trimming and J lost 0 bases, with 11 bases between them. The CDR3 runs 15 residues. Written as DNA, the CDR3 is TGCAGTGCTAGATCAGGAGCGAGCTCCTACAATGAGCAGTTCTTC. This encodes CSARSGASSYNEQFF.

This clonotype has only a few counts. The chain links TRBV24-1 to TRBJ2-5; TRBD2 is a possible D gene (6 bases). Per the germline V gene, CDR1 is KGHDR and CDR2 is SFDVKD. This CDR3 contains 16 residues. V was clipped by 3 bases and J by 5 bases, with 18 bases between them. The DNA of the CDR3 is TGTGCCACCAGTGATGGATCAGGGAGGAGGTTGGAGACCCAGTACTTC. Its protein product is CATSDGSGRRLETQYF.

This clonotype was observed at least ten times. The V gene is TRBV14, the J gene TRBJ1-6, with D maybe TRBD1 (5 bases). V lost 0 bases and J lost 13, with 10 bases in between. Per the germline V gene, CDR1 is SGHDN and CDR2 is FVKESK. The CDR3 is 13 residues long. The CDR3 bases are TGTGCCAGCAGCCAAGAGCGTAAGGGGCCCCTCCACTTT. As protein: CASSQERKGPLHF. The full variable domain, its missing parts supplied by reference TRBV14 and TRBJ1-6, is EAGVTQFPSHSVIEKGQTVTLRCDPISGHDNLYWYRRVMGKEIKFLLHFVKESKQDESGMPNNRFLAERTGGTYSTLKVQPAELEDSGVYFCASSQERKGPLHFGNGTRLTVT.

As regards this clonotype: One end of the junction is discordant with germline, which a read error may explain. The chain uses TRBV7-9 and TRBJ2-1; D may be TRBD1 or TRBD2 (5 bases each). The CDR3 has 15 amino acids. Germline V gene sequence: CDR1 SEHNR, CDR2 FQNEAQ (reference sequence). In DNA, the CDR3 is TGTGCCAGCAGCTACTCCGGGACCCGAGCCAATGAGCAGCTCTTC. Residues: CASSYSGTRANEQLF.

To note about this clonotype: Since a much larger clone is just one base distant, this may be a read error. V and J are TRBV24-1 and TRBJ2-5; 7 bases are shared with TRBD2. V lost 9 bases, J lost 2 bases, and 8 bases stayed unmatched. The germline V gene encodes CDR1 KGHDR and CDR2 SFDVKD. There are 14 residues in the CDR3. CDR3 nucleotide sequence: TGTGCCACCGGTGCCGGCGGGGGACAAGAGACCCAGTACTTC. Its translation is CATGAGGGQETQYF.

There are many counts of this clonotype. The chain has TRBV19 and TRBJ1-1; the D gene is possibly TRBD1 (6 bases). The CDR3 is made up of 14 amino acids. CDR1 LNHDA and CDR2 SQIVND come from the germline V gene (reference sequence). Trimming pared 9 bases from V and 4 bases from J, leaving 18 bases between. CDR3 protein: CASLRQVKSTEAFF. In DNA, the CDR3 is TGTGCCAGCCTACGACAGGTTAAAAGCACTGAAGCTTTCTTT.

This chain's CDR3 is CASSFRPGPYGYTF. Written as DNA, the CDR3 is TGTGCCAGCAGTTTCCGACCAGGCCCCTATGGCTACACCTTC. The V call is TRBV28, the J call TRBJ1-2, with D unclear. The CDR3 extends over 14 amino acids. Trimming pared 3 bases from V and 4 bases from J, leaving 12 bases between. Germline V gene sequence: CDR1 MDHEN, CDR2 SYDVKM.